The clone carrying this TCR beta chain turned up a few times. The antigen remains unidentified. This sample is part of a study of memory CD4+ T cells and cytomegalovirus serostatus. Single viable CD3+CD4+CD8-CD45RO+ cells were sorted as the memory CD4+ T cells. Notes on the study in general: Of 150 to 200 reported CMV TCRbeta sequences, 65 to 85 were found in memory CD4+ repertoires.

Measured with immunoSEQ multiplex PCR; TCRdb has only the in-frame clones, and not every one. The sample lists 40,000 to 55,000 clones; less than 85% were seen once. Material for sequencing was memory CD4+ T cells from blood. This clonotype was sampled from an adult in good health and CMV-seronegative.

DNA of the CDR3: TGTGCCAGCAGTGAAACTAGCGGGGGAACCTACGAGCAGTACTTC. Its protein is CASSETSGGTYEQYF. This chain joins TRBV2 and TRBJ2-7; 11 nucleotides agree with TRBD2. This CDR3 is 15 amino acids long. The V segment lost 2 bases and the J segment 2 bases; nucleotides outside the gene matches: 2. Germline lookup yields CDR1 SNHLY and CDR2 FYNNEI. The variable domain in full, with the rest retrieved from reference TRBV2 and TRBJ2-7, is EPEVTQTPSHQVTQMGQEVILRCVPISNHLYFYWYRQILGQKVEFLVSFYNNEISEKSEIFDDQFSVERPDGSNFTLKIRSTKLEDSAMYFCASSETSGGTYEQYFGPGTRLTVT.